The 28 T cell receptor beta chains below come from one sample, sequenced in a study of T cells in Graves' hyperthyroidism and ophthalmopathy. It was RNA transcripts that yielded the amplified TCR beta CDR3 regions. TCR CDR3 regions were first amplified by RT-PCR with HTBI primers. TCRdb reprocessed the multiplex PCR reads via MiXCR and lists one record per CDR3 protein. This sample carries around 690,000 distinct CDR3 sequences, roughly 17% of them seen once, and the ten largest clones take around 16%. The sequenced material came from blood. The receptors were sampled from a man aged 50-60 years with Graves' hyperthyroidism.

This clonotype was counted ten times or more. The V call is TRBV6-2 or TRBV6-3, the J call TRBJ1-1; D not resolved. The V end was cut by 6 bases, the J end by 4 bases, with 12 bases between. The germline V gene encodes CDR1 MNHEY and CDR2 SVGEGT. CDR3 length: 13 residues. In nucleotides, the CDR3 is TGTGCCAGCAGACGCATTCCACGCACTGAAGCTTTCTTT. Translated: CASRRIPRTEAFF.

For this clonotype: A much larger clone differs from this one at a single base, so this may be a read error. The chain carries TRBV7-3 and TRBJ2-2; unclear D gene. Trimming shortened V by 2 bases and J by 0 bases, and 10 bases separated the two germline ends. The V gene's germline CDR1 is SGHTA and CDR2 FQGTGA. The CDR3 sequence is 16 residues long. In DNA form, the CDR3 reads TGTGCCAGCAGCTTATTCAGGCTGACGAACACCGGGGAGCTGTTTTTT. Translated, it gives CASSLFRLTNTGELFF.

The V call is TRBV19, the J call TRBJ2-3; TRBD1 agrees at 8 bases. J was trimmed by 5 bases and V by 3 bases; bases with no gene match: 7. The CDR3 sequence is 15 residues long. The germline V gene has CDR1 LNHDA and CDR2 SQIVND (reference sequence). The CDR3 bases are TGTGCCAGTAGTATGCGGGAACAGGGGGAAGATACGCAGTATTTT. Encoded protein: CASSMREQGEDTQYF.

This chain uses TRBV5-1 with TRBJ1-4, with no clear D. The CDR3 has 15 amino acids. Trimming cost V 3 bases and J 0 bases, with 9 bases left between them. Germline CDR1 is SGHRS and CDR2 is YFSETQ. For the CDR3, the DNA is TGCGCCAGCAGCTCAACAATTGCAACTAATGAAAAACTGTTTTTT. Translated, it gives CASSSTIATNEKLFF.

This clonotype was seen a few times. V is TRBV9 and J is TRBJ2-7, with 11 bases fitting TRBD1. Losses at the gene ends were 0 bases for V and 4 bases for J; bases not matched to a gene: 3. Looked up from germline, CDR1 is SGDLS and CDR2 is YYNGEE. The CDR3 loop spans 15 amino acids. The CDR3: CASSVGGTGGYEQYF. For the CDR3, the DNA is TGTGCCAGCAGCGTAGGGGGGACAGGGGGATACGAGCAGTACTTC.

V and J are TRBV19 and TRBJ2-1, with D possibly being TRBD1 or TRBD2 (5 bases each). This CDR3 contains 18 residues. Deletions cut 5 bases from V and 4 bases from J, with 24 bases between. Germline CDR1 reads LNHDA; CDR2 reads SQIVND (reference sequence). The CDR3 bases are TGTGCCAGTAGTCAGGGACCCTCTCTGGCGGGCCCATACAATGAGCAGTTCTTC. Translation: CASSQGPSLAGPYNEQFF. Full variable domain (missing parts from reference TRBV19 and TRBJ2-1): DGGITQSPKYLFRKEGQNVTLSCEQNLNHDAMYWYRQDPGQGLRLIYYSQIVNDFQKGDIAEGYSVSREKKESFPLTVTSAQKNPTAFYLCASSQGPSLAGPYNEQFFGPGTRLTVL.

This rearrangement joins TRBV29-1 to TRBJ2-7; 13 bases map to TRBD2. Germline-derived CDR1 and CDR2 are SQVTM and ANQGSEA. V lost 8 bases to trimming and J lost 9 bases; unmatched junction nucleotides: 10. This CDR3 spans 13 amino acids. The CDR3 DNA reads as TGCAGCACCTGGACTAGCGGGAGAGGCGGGCAGTACTTC. Translation: CSTWTSGRGGQYF.

This clonotype has just a few counts. The chain recombines TRBV9 with TRBJ2-1; D is tentatively TRBD1 or TRBD2 (5 bases each). The V end was cut by 4 bases, the J end by 3 bases, with 14 bases between. CDR3 length: 15 residues. Germline V CDR1 and CDR2: SGDLS, YYNGEE. DNA of the CDR3: TGTGCCAGCAGCTTCGACCGGGACGACTACAATGAGCAGTTCTTC. Translated: CASSFDRDDYNEQFF.

This clonotype was counted at least ten times. The V and J genes are TRBV27 and TRBJ2-3, with 11 bases aligning to TRBD1. Trimming cost V 5 bases and J 3 bases; bases outside gene matches: 4. Germline V gene sequence: CDR1 MNHEY, CDR2 SMNVEV (reference sequence). This CDR3 region has 15 residues. The CDR3 protein is CASSLGQGATDTQYF. In DNA, the CDR3 is TGTGCCAGCAGTCTTGGACAGGGGGCTACAGATACGCAGTATTTT.

The chain carries TRBV9 and TRBJ1-1, with D unclear. The CDR3 has 15 residues. Trimming cost V 3 bases and J 1 base, with 13 bases left between them. CDR1 and CDR2 (germline): SGDLS, YYNGEE. The CDR3 sequence is CASSDGGERNTEAFF. The CDR3 nucleotides are TGTGCCAGCAGCGACGGCGGGGAGCGGAACACTGAAGCTTTCTTT.

This chain links TRBV7-9 with TRBJ1-5, with a weak D call TRBD1 (5 bases). Trimming pared 1 base from V and 6 bases from J, leaving 16 bases between. The CDR3 extends over 16 amino acids. Germline V gives CDR1 SEHNR, CDR2 FQNEAQ (reference sequence). The CDR3 region is CASSLDWQGVGQPQHF. CDR3 nucleotides: TGTGCCAGCAGCTTAGATTGGCAGGGAGTAGGTCAGCCCCAGCATTTT.

The genes are TRBV18 and TRBJ1-5; 8 bases are a match to TRBD1. V shed 3 bases, J shed 2 bases, and the junction held 6 bases outside the gene matches. CDR3 size: 16 residues. Germline V gives CDR1 KGHSH, CDR2 LQKENI. CDR3 nucleotides: TGTGCCAGCTCACCGATGGACAGGGCACGCAATCAGCCCCAGCATTTT. It specifies CASSPMDRARNQPQHF.

This chain's CDR3 is CASSPVPDRGAFF. The DNA of the CDR3 is TGTGCCAGCTCACCTGTCCCGGACCGGGGGGCTTTCTTT. The V and J genes are TRBV18 and TRBJ1-1; possible D gene TRBD1, 5 bases. V was clipped by 3 bases and J by 11 bases, with 16 bases between them. The CDR3 is 13 residues long. CDR1 is KGHSH and CDR2 is LQKENI in the germline V gene.

The chain is built from TRBV7-2 and TRBJ1-1, with TRBD1 matching 7 bases. J lost 0 bases, V lost 1 base, and 5 bases had no gene match. CDR1 and CDR2 from the germline V gene are SGHTA and FQGNSA. The CDR3 runs to 16 residues. The CDR3 protein is CASSLGTGGMNTEAFF. The CDR3 region has the DNA TGTGCCAGCAGCTTAGGGACAGGAGGGATGAACACTGAAGCTTTCTTT.

This clonotype was observed at least ten times. V is TRBV7-2 and J is TRBJ2-1, with 9 bases aligning to TRBD1. With V trimmed by 1 base and J by 2 bases, 3 bases remained unmatched. This CDR3 is 16 amino acids long. CDR1 is SGHTA and CDR2 is FQGNSA in the germline V gene. The CDR3: CASSLEGQGAYNEQFF. The CDR3 bases are TGTGCCAGCAGCTTAGAGGGACAGGGTGCCTACAATGAGCAGTTCTTC.

About this clonotype: A clone one base away is much larger, so this may be a read error. The chain recombines TRBV20-1 with TRBJ2-2, with 7 bases aligning to TRBD1. Germline CDR1 is DFQATT and CDR2 is SNEGSKA (reference sequence). The CDR3 sequence is 14 residues long. CDR3 protein: CSASGTANTRELFF. DNA for the CDR3: TGCAGTGCTAGCGGGACAGCGAACACCAGGGAGCTGTTTTTT.

This clonotype was counted at least ten times. The chain links TRBV13 to TRBJ2-2; TRBD1 is a possible D gene (5 bases). Germline CDR1 and CDR2: PRHDT and FYEKMQ (reference sequence). V lost 1 base to trimming and J lost 0 bases, with 9 bases between them. The CDR3 totals 16 residues. CDR3 sequence: CASSLAQGTNTGELFF. CDR3 DNA sequence: TGTGCCAGCAGCTTAGCCCAGGGCACGAACACCGGGGAGCTGTTTTTT.

This clonotype showed up just a few times. V is TRBV6-1 and J is TRBJ1-1; tentatively, D is TRBD1 (6 bases). V was trimmed by 2 bases and J by 4 bases, leaving 14 bases between them. Germline assignment: CDR1 MNHNS and CDR2 SASEGT. The CDR3 loop spans 15 amino acids. This CDR3 reads CASSERGGAVTEAFF. CDR3 in DNA: TGTGCCAGCAGTGAACGGGGGGGGGCGGTCACTGAAGCTTTCTTT.

This clonotype has at least ten counts. The rearrangement uses TRBV28 and TRBJ2-7; D is unresolved. The CDR3 loop spans 16 amino acids. Trimming took 3 bases from V and 2 from J, leaving 17 bases between them. Germline V CDR1 and CDR2: MDHEN, SYDVKM. Written as DNA, the CDR3 is TGTGCCAGCAGTTTCTCATACGTGTGGGCTACCTACGAGCAGTACTTC. Translation gives CASSFSYVWATYEQYF.

This clonotype was seen ten or more times. This chain connects TRBV6-1 to TRBJ1-1, with a weak D call TRBD1 (5 bases). The CDR3 length is 14 residues. CDR1 MNHNS and CDR2 SASEGT come from the germline V gene. V lost 6 bases, J lost 1 base, and 12 bases lay in between. CDR3 in DNA: TGTGCCAGCAGCTCTCTCCAGGGGAACACTGAAGCTTTCTTT. Protein product: CASSSLQGNTEAFF.

On this clonotype: An end of the junction differs from the germline gene, which may be a read error. The chain links TRBV2 to TRBJ2-4; no clear D. This CDR3 contains 16 residues. CDR1 and CDR2 (germline): SNHLY, FYNNEI. The CDR3 loop is CASTYGVAVAKDIQYF. CDR3 nucleotide sequence: TGTGCCAGCACCTATGGAGTTGCGGTAGCCAAAGACATTCAGTACTTC.

There are many counts of this clonotype. The chain combines TRBV20-1 with TRBJ1-2; TRBD1 is a possible D gene (6 bases). The CDR3 sequence is 15 residues long. Trimming removed 4 bases from V and 7 bases from J, with 22 bases in between. CDR1 is DFQATT, CDR2 SNEGSKA, per germline (reference sequence). CDR3 coding DNA: TGCAGTGCTAACCCCGGCCAGGGGTGGGCGGTTGGCTACACCTTC. Amino acid sequence: CSANPGQGWAVGYTF.

This clonotype was seen ten or more times. The rearrangement joins TRBV2 to TRBJ1-5; maybe TRBD1 (6 bases). With 5 bases removed from V and 3 bases from J, the gap between germline ends came to 8 bases. CDR1 and CDR2 from the germline V gene are SNHLY and FYNNEI. The CDR3 loop spans 13 amino acids. The CDR3 spells CASSNRDNQPQHF. CDR3 DNA: TGTGCCAGCAGTAACAGGGACAATCAGCCCCAGCATTTT.

This clonotype showed up many times. The rearrangement joins TRBV12-3 or TRBV12-4 to TRBJ2-3; D might be TRBD2 (6 bases). V was cut by 6 bases and J by 0 bases, with 16 bases left in between. The CDR3 contains 16 residues. The CDR3 reads CASSRLTSRSTDTQYF. CDR3 DNA: TGTGCCAGCAGCCGGCTTACTAGCAGAAGCACAGATACGCAGTATTTT.

Ten or more counts support this clonotype. The CDR3 region is CASSFAGEFNEQFF. The CDR3 DNA is TGTGCCAGCAGCTTCGCGGGAGAATTTAATGAGCAGTTCTTC. J is TRBJ2-1 and V is TRBV7-8; 7 bases align to TRBD2. Germline CDR1 and CDR2: SGHVS and FQNEAQ. The CDR3 runs to 14 residues. With V trimmed by 3 bases and J by 7 bases, 6 bases remained unmatched.

This clonotype was counted only a few times. Given a much more abundant clone one base away, this may be a read error. As DNA, the CDR3 is TGTGCCAGCAGCCCAGGGACAGGGCTGGTTTTGGAGACCCAGTACTTC. It yields the protein CASSPGTGLVLETQYF. V is TRBV11-3 and J is TRBJ2-5; 9 bases are a match to TRBD1. The ends lost 5 bases at V and 5 bases at J; junction bases unmatched: 12. CDR3 length equals 16 residues. CDR1 and CDR2 from the germline V gene are SGHNT and YENEEA. The full variable domain, with the rest looked up from reference TRBV11-3 and TRBJ2-5, is EAGVVQSPRYKIIEKKQPVAFWCNPISGHNTLYWYLQNLGQGPELLIRYENEEAVDDSQLPKDRFSAERLKGVDSTLKIQPAELGDSAVYLCASSPGTGLVLETQYFGPGTRLLVL.

On this clonotype: A read error is possible here, since a much larger clone lies one base away. This chain joins TRBV19 and TRBJ2-5; 14 nucleotides agree with TRBD2. The CDR3 consists of 18 residues. With 6 bases clipped from V and 5 bases from J, the junction kept 14 bases outside the gene matches. Germline assignment: CDR1 LNHDA and CDR2 SQIVND (reference sequence). CDR3 region: CASSDVGLAGAPTETQYF. The CDR3 DNA follows: TGTGCCAGTAGCGACGTGGGACTAGCGGGAGCCCCGACGGAGACCCAGTACTTC.

Regarding this clonotype: The junction shows a germline mismatch at one end, possibly a read error. The chain carries TRBV7-2 and TRBJ2-5, with D possibly being TRBD1 or TRBD2 (5 bases each). This CDR3 region has 15 residues. Per the germline V gene, CDR1 is SGHTA and CDR2 is FQGNSA. The CDR3 is CASSLSRDPPIYFDF. The CDR3 DNA sequence: TGTGCCAGCAGCTTATCACGGGACCCCCCAATCTACTTCGACTTC.